The 15 T cell receptor beta chains given below trace back to one sample, sequenced in a study of T cells after yellow fever vaccination (dated by TCRdb to about 2019). Libraries were built with 5' RACE. Sequencing was performed on an Illumina HiSeq 2500. The raw public reads went through TCRdb reprocessing: fastp at Q25, MiXCR clone calling, in-frame beta chains kept. For every CDR3 protein sequence, its rows merge into one entry that carries the most common genes and DNA. The sample contains 510,000 or so distinct CDR3 sequences, 15% to 20% of them found a single time. Together, the top ten hold 14% of the sample. What the treatment or condition label conveys for this sample: live attenuated yellow fever vaccine strain. Material: PBMCs, obtained 15 days after the yellow fever booster vaccination. The receptor set was obtained from a man aged 25 to 40 who received the YFV17D yellow fever vaccine.

This clonotype was counted a few times. The CDR3 nucleotides read TGTGCCAGCAGCCCCTGGGATGGCTCAACTCAGCCCCAGCATTTT. This codes for CASSPWDGSTQPQHF. The rearrangement joins TRBV7-2 to TRBJ1-5; D not resolved. Trimming pared 5 bases from V and 6 bases from J, leaving 17 bases between. Germline CDR1 SGHTA, CDR2 FQGNSA. The CDR3 extends over 15 amino acids.

This chain joins TRBV10-3 and TRBJ2-7, with D tentatively TRBD2 (6 bases). Per germline, CDR1 ENHRY and CDR2 SYGVKD. Trimming took 8 bases from V and 0 from J, leaving 26 bases between them. The CDR3 totals 18 residues. CDR3 in DNA: TGTGCCATCCCCTCGGGTGGTCCGGCGGGAAATTACTCCTACGAGCAGTACTTC. Its protein product is CAIPSGGPAGNYSYEQYF.

The V gene is TRBV28, the J gene TRBJ2-1; 8 nucleotides line up with TRBD1. CDR1 MDHEN and CDR2 SYDVKM come from the germline V gene. V lost 5 bases, J lost 4 bases, and 4 bases stayed unmatched. CDR3 length equals 14 residues. The CDR3 bases are TGTGCCAGCAGTACAGGGGGACTTTACAATGAGCAGTTCTTC. It yields the protein CASSTGGLYNEQFF.

This chain connects TRBV3-1 to TRBJ2-7, with D perhaps TRBD2 (6 bases). Germline CDR1 reads LGHDT; CDR2 reads YNNKEL (reference sequence). The CDR3 extends over 11 amino acids. V was cut by 6 bases and J by 9 bases, with 12 bases left in between. CDR3 nucleotides: TGTGCCAGCAGACAGGAGGGGCTGCAGTACTTC. Its protein is CASRQEGLQYF.

There are a few counts of this clonotype. The chain is built from TRBV5-4 and TRBJ1-2; 7 nucleotides align to TRBD1. This CDR3 spans 15 amino acids. Losses at the gene ends were 4 bases for V and 6 bases for J; bases not matched to a gene: 12. Germline V gene data show CDR1 as SGHNT and CDR2 as YYREEE (reference sequence). The CDR3 protein is CASSMREGARDGYTF. The CDR3 bases are TGTGCCAGCAGCATGAGGGAGGGGGCGCGGGATGGCTACACCTTC.

This rearrangement joins TRBV7-2 to TRBJ2-7; tentatively, D is TRBD1 (5 bases). The ends were cut back, 6 bases at V and 3 bases at J, with 24 bases in the middle. The CDR3 loop spans 17 amino acids. In germline, CDR1 is SGHTA, CDR2 FQGNSA. As DNA, the CDR3 is TGTGCCAGCAGTTACTTAGGGGATGGGAAGAATATCTACGAGCAGTACTTC. This gives the protein CASSYLGDGKNIYEQYF.

This chain joins TRBV12-3 or TRBV12-4 and TRBJ2-5; perhaps TRBD2 as D (5 bases). The CDR3 is made up of 13 amino acids. The V and J ends lost 1 base and 6 bases respectively, with 9 bases between them. The CDR3 DNA reads TGTGCCAGCAGTTTAGGAGGGTTTCAGACCCAGTACTTC. Translation: CASSLGGFQTQYF.

This clonotype showed up just once. The chain joins TRBV20-1 to TRBJ1-4; 8 positions match TRBD1. CDR1 is DFQATT, CDR2 SNEGSKA, per germline (reference sequence). The trim removed 5 bases at V and 5 bases at J, leaving 1 base unmatched. The CDR3 has 12 residues. CDR3 sequence reads: CSAYRGNEKLFF. The CDR3 region has the DNA TGCAGTGCTTACAGGGGGAATGAAAAACTGTTTTTT.

This clonotype appeared a few times. This chain joins TRBV5-1 and TRBJ2-2, with 13 bases aligning to TRBD2. Trimming removed 4 bases from V and 4 bases from J; junction bases left unmatched: 1. CDR1 and CDR2 (germline): SGHRS, YFSETQ. The CDR3 is made up of 15 amino acids. CDR3 sequence (DNA): TGCGCCAGCAGCGGGACTAGCGGGGTCACCGGGGAGCTGTTTTTT. This codes for CASSGTSGVTGELFF.

CDR3 nucleotide sequence: TGTGCCAGCAGCTCCACCAGCAGGGACGGCGAGCAGTACTTC. Residues: CASSSTSRDGEQYF. The chain is built from TRBV7-2 and TRBJ2-7, with D perhaps being TRBD1 or TRBD2 (5 bases each). The CDR3 runs to 14 residues. V gave up 4 bases and J gave up 6 bases, with 16 bases separating them. CDR1 SGHTA and CDR2 FQGNSA come from the germline V gene. The variable domain in full, completed from reference TRBV7-2 and TRBJ2-7, reads GAGVSQSPSNKVTEKGKDVELRCDPISGHTALYWYRQSLGQGLEFLIYFQGNSAPDKSGLPSDRFSAERTGGSVSTLTIQRTQQEDSAVYLCASSSTSRDGEQYFGPGTRLTVT.

This clonotype was counted once. This chain connects TRBV7-6 to TRBJ1-6; the match to TRBD1 covers 7 bases. CDR3 length: 15 amino acids. V lost 5 bases and J lost 9; bases outside the gene matches: 10. Germline CDR1 is SGHVS and CDR2 is FNYEAQ. The CDR3 sequence: CASSPAGRGSSPLHF. In nucleotides, the CDR3 is TGTGCCAGCAGCCCCGCTGGCAGGGGGAGTTCACCCCTCCACTTT. Drawing the rest from reference TRBV7-6 and TRBJ1-6, the complete variable domain is GAGVSQSPRYKVTKRGQDVALRCDPISGHVSLYWYRQALGQGPEFLTYFNYEAQQDKSGLPNDRFSAERPEGSISTLTIQRTEQRDSAMYRCASSPAGRGSSPLHFGNGTRLTVT.

The V gene is TRBV30, the J gene TRBJ2-1, with 9 positions matching TRBD2. The CDR3 is made up of 14 amino acids. J was trimmed by 3 bases and V by 4 bases; bases with no gene match: 4. From germline, CDR1 is GTSNPN and CDR2 SVGIG (reference sequence). The CDR3 sequence: CAWTGTSHYNEQFF. The CDR3 coding sequence is TGTGCCTGGACAGGGACTAGCCACTACAATGAGCAGTTCTTC.

The chain couples TRBV6-2 or TRBV6-3 to TRBJ2-2; no clear D. Germline CDR1 is MNHEY and CDR2 is SVGEGT. V was pared by 1 base and J by 0 bases, with 9 bases between. There are 16 residues in the CDR3. The chain's CDR3 is CASSYWSPANTGELFF. In DNA form, the CDR3 reads TGTGCCAGCAGTTACTGGAGCCCAGCGAACACCGGGGAGCTGTTTTTT.

This clonotype was detected a few times. The chain joins TRBV10-3 to TRBJ2-5; 10 bases align to TRBD2. Trimming took 3 bases from V and 2 from J; bases not matched to a gene: 0. Germline lookup yields CDR1 ENHRY and CDR2 SYGVKD. This CDR3 comprises 14 residues. The CDR3 DNA is TGTGCCATCAGTGAAGCGGGAGGGCAAGAGACCCAGTACTTC. Translation gives CAISEAGGQETQYF.

This sequence joins TRBV20-1 and TRBJ1-5; D unclear. Trimming took off 3 bases at V and 3 bases at J, with 9 bases between the two ends. The CDR3 contains 13 residues. Germline V CDR1 and CDR2: DFQATT, SNEGSKA (reference sequence). The chain's CDR3 is CSASERANQPQHF. The CDR3 region has the DNA TGCAGTGCTAGTGAGAGGGCCAATCAGCCCCAGCATTTT.